One sample yielded the 26 T cell receptor beta chains listed below, sequenced in a study of HIV-infected patients and healthy controls. cDNA was made from approximately 500 ng RNA using alpha and beta constant primers. Alpha and beta chain libraries were made separately by chain-specific third strand synthesis with multiplexing indices. TCRdb reprocessed the 5' RACE reads with MiXCR, giving one entry per CDR3 protein. Counted here are about 9,600 distinct CDR3 sequences, about 5.2% occurring once; the ten biggest clones make up roughly 15%. No cell fractionation was done, so the repertoire covers all unsorted peripheral blood T cells. This specimen consisted of blood, obtained before antiretroviral therapy. These receptors were obtained from an adult with HIV infection.

This clonotype came up many times. The rearrangement joins TRBV10-3 to TRBJ2-3, with unresolved D. Germline V gene lookup returns CDR1 ENHRY and CDR2 SYGVKD. V lost 0 bases and J lost 3, with 13 bases in between. The CDR3 spans 16 residues. CDR3 residues: CAISESWLGGTDTQYF. The CDR3 nucleotides are TGTGCCATCAGTGAGTCGTGGCTAGGTGGGACAGATACGCAGTATTTT.

This clonotype was detected a few times. The chain is built from TRBV5-1 and TRBJ1-1; D is possibly TRBD1 (6 bases). Trimming stripped 2 bases from V and 6 bases from J, with 17 bases between. The germline V gene has CDR1 SGHRS and CDR2 YFSETQ. There are 15 residues in the CDR3. CDR3: CASSLRAGEGAEAFF. For the CDR3, the DNA is TGCGCCAGCAGCTTACGGGCAGGGGAAGGCGCTGAAGCTTTCTTT.

This clonotype was counted many times. V is TRBV13 and J is TRBJ2-1, with D unclear. V was pared by 4 bases and J by 4 bases, with 20 bases between. The CDR3 length is 17 residues. CDR1 and CDR2 (germline): PRHDT, FYEKMQ (reference sequence). CDR3 protein: CASSSHGGQRDYNEQFF. CDR3 DNA: TGTGCCAGCAGCTCCCATGGCGGTCAAAGGGATTACAATGAGCAGTTCTTC.

The chain has TRBV19 and TRBJ2-3; 10 bases fit TRBD2. CDR1 LNHDA and CDR2 SQIVND come from the germline V gene (reference sequence). The CDR3 totals 17 residues. After removal of 2 bases from V and 6 bases from J, the junction contained 11 bases not matched to a gene. The DNA for the CDR3 is TGTGCCAGTAGTATATACTTTGCTAGCGGGAGTTCCGATACGCAGTATTTT. This codes for CASSIYFASGSSDTQYF.

This clonotype was observed at least ten times. V gene TRBV27 combines with J gene TRBJ2-1; a possible D gene is TRBD2 (7 bases). Trimming left V 6 bases short and J 9 bases short, with 18 bases between. This CDR3 comprises 14 residues. Germline V gene sequence: CDR1 MNHEY, CDR2 SMNVEV (reference sequence). CDR3 region: CASSIGGGAAEQFF. The CDR3 DNA reads as TGTGCCAGCAGCATAGGGGGGGGGGCCGCTGAGCAGTTCTTC.

This clonotype was seen many times. An end of the junction does not agree with germline; a read error may underlie this. The rearrangement links TRBV5-6 to TRBJ2-5; 9 bases line up with TRBD2. The CDR3 runs 18 residues. The germline V gene has CDR1 SGHDT and CDR2 YYEEEE. CDR3 DNA sequence: TGTGCCAGCGGCTTCGGTATCGCGGGGGGGCCGAGTGGGGAGACCCAGTACTTC. Protein product: CASGFGIAGGPSGETQYF.

This clonotype was counted at least ten times. J is TRBJ2-2 and V is TRBV12-3 or TRBV12-4; D is perhaps TRBD1 (6 bases). V was shortened by 5 bases and J by 6 bases, with 19 bases between the two germline ends. CDR3 length: 16 amino acids. The CDR3 DNA follows: TGTGCCAGCAGTCCCAGGACAGCCCTTGATTCCGGGGAGCTGTTTTTT. This codes for CASSPRTALDSGELFF.

The sample holds many counts of this clonotype. The genes are TRBV7-2 and TRBJ1-2; 7 nucleotides match TRBD1. Germline V gene sequence: CDR1 SGHTA, CDR2 FQGNSA. The J segment lost 4 bases and the V segment lost 5 bases, leaving 7 bases of the junction unmatched. There are 14 residues in the CDR3. The CDR3 DNA reads TGTGCCAGCAGCCCCCAGGGGGAGGGCTATGGCTACACCTTC. Translated, it gives CASSPQGEGYGYTF.

This clonotype has ten or more counts. The chain recombines TRBV27 with TRBJ2-1; 9 nucleotides match TRBD1. The CDR3 has 15 amino acids. The trim removed 7 bases at V and 4 bases at J, leaving 8 bases unmatched. The V gene's germline CDR1 is MNHEY and CDR2 SMNVEV (reference sequence). CDR3 sequence reads: CASTQTGGFYNEQFF. The CDR3, as DNA: TGTGCCAGCACCCAGACAGGGGGGTTTTACAATGAGCAGTTCTTC.

This clonotype occurred many times. The chain uses TRBV27 and TRBJ2-5; 7 bases map to TRBD2. From germline, CDR1 is MNHEY and CDR2 SMNVEV (reference sequence). V was pared by 8 bases and J by 1 base, with 4 bases of the junction left unmatched. The CDR3 runs 13 residues. Here the CDR3 DNA reads TGTGCCAGCGGACTAGGGTTCCAAGAGACCCAGTACTTC. Its protein product is CASGLGFQETQYF.

This clonotype was observed many times. V is TRBV2 and J is TRBJ1-5, with a weak D call TRBD1 (5 bases). There are 15 residues in the CDR3. The ends were cut back, 6 bases at V and 0 bases at J, with 12 bases in the middle. Germline CDR1 is SNHLY and CDR2 is FYNNEI. CDR3 in DNA: TGTGCCAGCAGCGAACAGGAAGCTAGCAATCAGCCCCAGCATTTT. Translation gives CASSEQEASNQPQHF.

This chain connects TRBV5-4 to TRBJ2-2; D call uncertain. The germline V gene has CDR1 SGHNT and CDR2 YYREEE (reference sequence). The length of the CDR3 is 13 residues. Between the trimmed V and J ends, which lost 4 bases and 5 bases, there was a span of 9 bases. The DNA of the CDR3 is TGTGCCAGCAGCGTTTTCGCTACCGGGGAGCTGTTTTTT. Its protein product is CASSVFATGELFF.

The chain couples TRBV18 to TRBJ2-1, with 9 bases matching TRBD1. This CDR3 comprises 15 residues. V lost 0 bases and J lost 4; bases outside the gene matches: 1. The germline CDR1 and CDR2 sequences are KGHSH and LQKENI. CDR3 sequence: CASSPPGTGYNEQFF. Here the CDR3 DNA reads TGTGCCAGCTCACCACCCGGGACAGGGTACAATGAGCAGTTCTTC.

The table lists this clonotype with a few counts. The chain couples TRBV28 to TRBJ2-7; 8 nucleotides match TRBD2. Per the germline V gene, CDR1 is MDHEN and CDR2 is SYDVKM. This CDR3 contains 13 residues. Trimming at V came to 7 bases and at J to 2 bases, leaving 4 bases not matched to a gene. The CDR3 loop reads CASKPAGAYEQYF. The DNA for the CDR3 is TGTGCCAGCAAACCAGCGGGGGCCTACGAGCAGTACTTC.

This clonotype appeared many times. V is TRBV12-3 or TRBV12-4 and J is TRBJ2-1, with D perhaps given as TRBD1 or TRBD2 (5 bases each). CDR3 length: 16 amino acids. Trimming left V 5 bases short and J 5 bases short, with 19 bases between. CDR3 protein: CASSRPGTVAHNEQFF. The CDR3 DNA reads as TGTGCCAGCAGTCGTCCCGGGACCGTGGCCCACAATGAGCAGTTCTTC.

This clonotype occurred a few times. The chain has TRBV21-1 and TRBJ1-4. TRBV21-1 is a listed pseudogene. This CDR3 has 16 residues. Here the CDR3 DNA reads TGTGCCAGCAGCAAAGAGGCGGCAGGTTATAATGAAAAACTGTTTTTT. Protein: CASSKEAAGYNEKLFF.

This clonotype was recorded at least ten times. The gene calls are TRBV6-5 and TRBJ1-2; D unresolved. Germline CDR1 and CDR2: MNHEY and SVGAGI. The CDR3 has 15 amino acids. V was pared by 3 bases and J by 4 bases, with 15 bases between. The DNA of the CDR3 is TGTGCCAGCAGTTATTCGGCCTCCTCAGGCTATGGCTACACCTTC. This sequence encodes CASSYSASSGYGYTF.

The chain combines TRBV6-1 with TRBJ1-2; 11 bases align to TRBD1. The CDR3 is made up of 15 amino acids. Germline V gene sequence: CDR1 MNHNS, CDR2 SASEGT. Trimming at V came to 1 base and at J to 4 bases, leaving 2 bases not matched to a gene. CDR3 DNA sequence: TGTGCCAGCAGTGAAGACGGGACAGGGGGCTATGGCTACACCTTC. This translates into CASSEDGTGGYGYTF.

Judged by abundance, this clonotype is medium-sized. The chain employs TRBV9 and TRBJ2-2; a possible D gene is TRBD2 (6 bases). The V gene lost 7 bases and the J gene lost 4 bases, with 14 bases spanning the gap. CDR1 SGDLS and CDR2 YYNGEE come from the germline V gene. This CDR3 contains 14 residues. CDR3 region: CASEMRDSTGELFF. DNA of the CDR3: TGTGCCAGCGAAATGCGGGATTCCACCGGGGAGCTGTTTTTT.

This clonotype was recorded at least ten times. This chain uses TRBV7-2 with TRBJ1-5, with D perhaps matching TRBD1 (5 bases). CDR1 is SGHTA, CDR2 FQGNSA, per germline. CDR3 length equals 16 residues. Trimming pared 5 bases from V and 2 bases from J, leaving 16 bases between. The CDR3 bases are TGTGCCAGCAGCCTGGGACTTTCTGGGGGCAATCAGCCCCAGCATTTT. Amino acids: CASSLGLSGGNQPQHF.

This clonotype showed up many times. The chain links TRBV5-4 to TRBJ2-2, with no clear D. The V and J ends lost 3 bases and 0 bases respectively, with 0 bases between them. This CDR3 contains 12 residues. Germline values: CDR1 SGHNT, CDR2 YYREEE (reference sequence). The CDR3 DNA reads TGTGCCAGCAGCTCGAACACCGGGGAGCTGTTTTTT. Encoded protein: CASSSNTGELFF.

At least ten counts were recorded for this clonotype. In DNA, the CDR3 is TGTGCCAGCAGTTGGGGGGCGCGAGGGGAGACCCAGTACTTC. This codes for CASSWGARGETQYF. The rearrangement joins TRBV27 to TRBJ2-5; either TRBD1 or TRBD2 may supply D (6 bases each). Germline CDR1 is MNHEY and CDR2 is SMNVEV (reference sequence). The CDR3 spans 14 residues. Trimming shortened V by 4 bases and J by 5 bases, and 14 bases separated the two germline ends.

This clonotype has ten or more counts. CDR3 nucleotide sequence: TGTGCCAGCAGTTCGTTGACAAATGAAGCTTTCTTT. Its protein is CASSSLTNEAFF. The V gene is TRBV12-3 or TRBV12-4, the J gene TRBJ1-1; D is ambiguous. The CDR3 is made up of 12 amino acids. V lost 4 bases, J lost 7 bases, and 10 bases lay in between.

In its sample, this clonotype was seen many times. CDR3: CASSFPPGGTDTGELFF. The CDR3, as DNA: TGTGCCAGCAGTTTCCCCCCTGGGGGAACGGACACCGGGGAGCTGTTTTTT. The chain combines TRBV28 with TRBJ2-2; D is tentatively TRBD1 or TRBD2 (5 bases each). The germline V and J ends were trimmed by 3 bases and 3 bases, with 17 bases remaining between them. CDR1 is MDHEN, CDR2 SYDVKM, per germline. The CDR3 is made up of 17 amino acids.

By share, this clonotype ranks as medium-sized. The chain is built from TRBV20-1 and TRBJ2-1; 8 bases are a match to TRBD2. J lost 8 bases, V lost 0 bases, and 15 bases had no gene match. The V gene's germline CDR1 is DFQATT and CDR2 SNEGSKA (reference sequence). The CDR3 is 17 amino acids. CDR3 sequence reads: CSARDLGGAKFRDEQFF. The CDR3 nucleotides are TGCAGTGCTAGAGACCTCGGGGGGGCTAAGTTTCGCGATGAGCAGTTCTTC.

This clonotype is deemed medium-sized (0.01 to 0.1%). The rearrangement links TRBV2 to TRBJ1-1; D remains unclear. The length of the CDR3 is 12 residues. Trimming cost V 5 bases and J 3 bases, with 7 bases left between them. The germline V gene has CDR1 SNHLY and CDR2 FYNNEI. The CDR3 region has the DNA TGTGCCAGCAGTAGGAGAGACACTGAAGCTTTCTTT. Protein product: CASSRRDTEAFF.